The 16 T cell receptor beta chains reported below all come from one sample, sequenced in a study of T cells in Graves' hyperthyroidism and ophthalmopathy. Amplified TCR beta CDR3 regions came from RNA transcripts. Carried out on the TCR CDR3, a first-round RT-PCR used the HTBI primer set. TCRdb processed the multiplex PCR reads anew with MiXCR; each CDR3 protein has one entry. Of about 640,000 distinct CDR3 sequences listed, less than 25% are singletons. The sequencing input was blood. The receptors were gathered from a man aged 25 to 40 with Graves' ophthalmopathy.

The V call is TRBV6-1, the J call TRBJ1-1; D is possibly TRBD1 (5 bases). This CDR3 comprises 13 residues. Germline lookup yields CDR1 MNHNS and CDR2 SASEGT. V gave up 5 bases and J gave up 3 bases, with 10 bases separating them. The CDR3 region is CASSWGYDTEAFF. The CDR3 nucleotides read TGTGCCAGCAGTTGGGGGTACGACACTGAAGCTTTCTTT.

This clonotype was counted a single time. This chain uses TRBV3-1 with TRBJ2-1, with D perhaps TRBD2 (7 bases). CDR1 and CDR2 from the germline V gene are LGHDT and YNNKEL (reference sequence). V was shortened by 1 base and J by 8 bases, with 18 bases between the two germline ends. The CDR3 is made up of 16 amino acids. The DNA of the CDR3 is TGTGCCAGCAGCCAAGGACTAAAGGGGGGGCTTGATGAGCAGTTCTTC. This gives the protein CASSQGLKGGLDEQFF.

There are a few counts of this clonotype. The CDR3 here is CASSYSIGGNTIYF. DNA of the CDR3: TGTGCCAGCAGTTACTCGATCGGGGGAAACACCATATATTTT. The gene calls are TRBV6-2 or TRBV6-3 and TRBJ1-3, with D uncertain. This CDR3 comprises 14 residues. V was shortened by 0 bases and J by 4 bases, with 7 bases between the two germline ends. Germline CDR1 and CDR2: MNHEY and SVGEGT.

The V and J genes are TRBV12-3 or TRBV12-4 and TRBJ2-3; D is undetermined. This CDR3 region has 13 residues. V was pared by 10 bases and J by 6 bases, with 17 bases between. The CDR3 sequence is CATANLVGDTQYF. The DNA for the CDR3 is TGTGCCACCGCGAACCTAGTGGGTGATACGCAGTATTTT.

There are many counts of this clonotype. The chain links TRBV6-1 to TRBJ1-4; 7 bases are shared with TRBD1. The germline CDR1 and CDR2 sequences are MNHNS and SASEGT. J was trimmed by 6 bases and V by 7 bases; bases with no gene match: 8. The CDR3 contains 14 residues. The CDR3 protein is CASTQGGWDEKLFF. The CDR3 nucleotides are TGTGCCAGCACCCAAGGGGGCTGGGATGAAAAACTGTTTTTT.

This clonotype occurred once. The chain employs TRBV6-1 and TRBJ1-3, with D possibly matching TRBD1 (5 bases). V was trimmed by 5 bases and J by 5 bases, leaving 10 bases between them. The CDR3 spans 13 residues. Germline CDR1 reads MNHNS; CDR2 reads SASEGT. CDR3 DNA: TGTGCCAGCAGTAGGGACGGGCGAAACACCATATATTTT. Protein: CASSRDGRNTIYF.

This clonotype was picked up a small number of times. The chain couples TRBV11-2 to TRBJ2-7, with D possibly matching TRBD2 (5 bases). CDR1 SGHAT and CDR2 FQNNGV come from the germline V gene. The V end lost 8 bases, the J end lost 3 bases, and 20 bases lay between the germline ends. The CDR3 contains 15 residues. The chain's CDR3 is CASRGLSGRVYEQYF. CDR3 DNA: TGTGCCAGCCGCGGACTCAGTGGGAGAGTCTACGAGCAGTACTTC. Looking up the rest from reference TRBV11-2 and TRBJ2-7 gives the full variable domain: EAGVAQSPRYKIIEKRQSVAFWCNPISGHATLYWYQQILGQGPKLLIQFQNNGVVDDSQLPKDRFSAERLKGVDSTLKIQPAKLEDSAVYLCASRGLSGRVYEQYFGPGTRLTVT.

In its sample, this clonotype was seen a few times. CDR3 protein: CAISGDRGVAEQFF. The DNA for the CDR3 is TGTGCCATCAGTGGAGACAGGGGGGTTGCTGAGCAGTTCTTC. The V gene is TRBV10-3, the J gene TRBJ2-1; 9 nucleotides agree with TRBD1. Germline V gene sequence: CDR1 ENHRY, CDR2 SYGVKD. V lost 4 bases to trimming and J lost 9 bases; unmatched junction nucleotides: 7. CDR3 size: 14 residues.

This clonotype was seen a few times. The rearrangement uses TRBV6-1 and TRBJ1-2; D is uncertain. Trimming shortened V by 6 bases and J by 2 bases, and 10 bases separated the two germline ends. Looked up from germline, CDR1 is MNHNS and CDR2 is SASEGT. This CDR3 has 13 amino acids. Here the CDR3 DNA reads TGTGCCAGCAGCGCCACAGAGAACTATGGCTACACCTTC. Its protein is CASSATENYGYTF.

The sample holds a few counts of this clonotype. The chain couples TRBV5-1 to TRBJ2-1; 11 nucleotides agree with TRBD2. The germline V gene encodes CDR1 SGHRS and CDR2 YFSETQ. The V segment lost 4 bases and the J segment 2 bases; nucleotides outside the gene matches: 2. The CDR3 covers 15 residues. Written as DNA, the CDR3 is TGCGCCAGCAGCACACTAGCGGGAGCCTACAATGAGCAGTTCTTC. Protein sequence: CASSTLAGAYNEQFF.

In this sample, this clonotype turned up a few times. The genes are TRBV7-2 and TRBJ1-5; D perhaps matches TRBD1 (6 bases). Germline V gene data show CDR1 as SGHTA and CDR2 as FQGNSA. Trimming pared 1 base from V and 7 bases from J, leaving 11 bases between. The CDR3 contains 14 residues. In DNA, the CDR3 is TGTGCCAGCAGCTTAGTGGGGGCAAAGCAGCCCCAGCATTTT. As protein: CASSLVGAKQPQHF. Filled out from reference TRBV7-2 and TRBJ1-5, the complete variable domain reads GAGVSQSPSNKVTEKGKDVELRCDPISGHTALYWYRQSLGQGLEFLIYFQGNSAPDKSGLPSDRFSAERTGGSVSTLTIQRTQQEDSAVYLCASSLVGAKQPQHFGDGTRLSIL.

The V and J genes are TRBV7-9 and TRBJ2-5; 7 nucleotides agree with TRBD1. Germline loops: CDR1 SEHNR, CDR2 FQNEAQ (reference sequence). V lost 6 bases to trimming and J lost 3 bases; unmatched junction nucleotides: 10. The CDR3 is 15 residues long. Here the CDR3 reads CASSLYRDREETQYF. CDR3 sequence (DNA): TGTGCCAGCAGTCTTTACCGGGACAGAGAAGAGACCCAGTACTTC.

The CDR3 region has the DNA TGTGCCAGCAGTTATGTAAACACTGAAGCTTTCTTT. Translated, it gives CASSYVNTEAFF. The chain employs TRBV6-2 or TRBV6-3 and TRBJ1-1; D remains unclear. The CDR3 sequence is 12 residues long. Between the trimmed V and J ends, which lost 3 bases and 2 bases, there was a span of 4 bases. Germline values: CDR1 MNHEY, CDR2 SVGEGT.

This clonotype turned up a few times. Here the CDR3 reads CASSQGPRSTYEQYF. The CDR3 DNA sequence: TGTGCCAGCAGCCAAGGGCCTAGAAGTACCTACGAGCAGTACTTC. The chain combines TRBV3-1 with TRBJ2-7; D is unresolved. Germline V lookup: CDR1 LGHDT, CDR2 YNNKEL (reference sequence). The V end lost 1 base, the J end lost 2 bases, and 12 bases lay between the germline ends. The CDR3 runs 15 residues.

This clonotype was observed a handful of times. The chain uses TRBV29-1 and TRBJ1-1; D is possibly TRBD1 (6 bases). V shed 7 bases and J shed 4 bases, with 13 bases lying between them. Looked up from germline, CDR1 is SQVTM and CDR2 is ANQGSEA. This CDR3 region has 12 residues. CDR3 protein: CSEKQGTTEAFF. CDR3 coding DNA: TGCAGCGAAAAACAGGGTACCACTGAAGCTTTCTTT.

This clonotype was picked up a small number of times. The chain has TRBV11-2 and TRBJ1-2, with TRBD1 matching 9 bases. V shed 4 bases, J shed 12 bases, and the junction held 12 bases outside the gene matches. Germline V gene data show CDR1 as SGHAT and CDR2 as FQNNGV. CDR3 length equals 14 residues. CDR3 DNA sequence: TGTGCCAGCAGCTCGGGGGACAGGGACCTTGACCACACCTTC. It translates to CASSSGDRDLDHTF.